The clone carrying this T cell receptor beta chain came up once. This entry comes from a study of technical replicates of blood from a handful of donors. Germline V lookup: CDR1 MDHEN, CDR2 SYDVKM. The CDR3 extends over 14 amino acids. Trimming shortened V by 5 bases and J by 8 bases, and 18 bases separated the two germline ends. Sequenced by immunoSEQ multiplex PCR; TCRdb stores in-frame clones only, minus some. The top ten hold 0.25% to 0.3% of the sample, which has 55,000 to 80,000 clones, about 92% seen once. The sequence was collected from a human donor in good health. V gene TRBV28 combines with J gene TRBJ1-2; D is perhaps TRBD1 (5 bases). Sequencing was done on a sample of T cells isolated from PBMCs. The CDR3 DNA reads TGTGCCAGCAGTCCCCCCTCAGGGTCTTGGGGCTACACCTTC. Its protein is CASSPPSGSWGYTF.